These 30 T cell receptor beta chains originate from one sample sequenced in a study of T-cell reconstitution after alpha-beta-depleted transplantation in children. Unique molecular identifiers were used in preparing the TCRbeta library. In TCRdb, the PCR reads were re-called with MiXCR into one record per CDR3 protein. The table records some 310,000 distinct CDR3 sequences, approximately 23% of them present only once. The source was PBMCs, mostly from graft donor cells, collected 180 days after TCRalphabeta/CD19-depleted stem cell transplant. The source is a male patient between 10 and 17 years old who had a stem cell transplant for acute lymphoblastic leukemia, so the T cells may come from the graft donor.

This clonotype was observed a handful of times. The chain carries TRBV9 and TRBJ2-1, with 10 bases identical to TRBD1. The CDR3 is made up of 15 amino acids. V gave up 2 bases and J gave up 4 bases; unmatched junction bases: 3. Germline-derived CDR1 and CDR2 are SGDLS and YYNGEE. The CDR3 loop reads CASSVSGQGYNEQFF. The CDR3 coding sequence is TGTGCCAGCAGCGTTTCGGGACAGGGGTACAATGAGCAGTTCTTC.

This clonotype was counted between two and nine times. The gene calls are TRBV5-1 and TRBJ2-6; 9 bases fit TRBD1. The CDR3 is 19 amino acids. V lost 4 bases to trimming and J lost 0 bases; unmatched junction nucleotides: 11. CDR1 and CDR2 from the germline V gene are SGHRS and YFSETQ. The CDR3 sequence is CASSVGTGKGLSGANVLTF. The DNA for the CDR3 is TGCGCCAGCAGCGTAGGGACAGGGAAGGGCCTCTCTGGGGCCAACGTCCTGACTTTC.

There are many counts of this clonotype. This sequence joins TRBV5-1 and TRBJ2-1; 13 nucleotides align to TRBD2. Unmatched junction bases numbered 4, after V lost 3 bases and J lost 10 bases. Germline V CDR1 and CDR2: SGHRS, YFSETQ. The CDR3 is made up of 14 amino acids. CDR3 loop: CASSYGLAGEEQFF. CDR3 bases: TGCGCCAGCAGCTACGGACTAGCGGGAGAAGAGCAGTTCTTC.

J is TRBJ1-2 and V is TRBV6-1; possible D gene TRBD1, 6 bases. The CDR3 length is 13 residues. V lost 10 bases and J lost 3, with 15 bases in between. Looked up from germline, CDR1 is MNHNS and CDR2 is SASEGT. In nucleotides, the CDR3 is TGTGCCACCTCAAATGGGGGCTACTATGGCTACACCTTC. Its protein product is CATSNGGYYGYTF.

This clonotype was seen more than once but under ten times. The V call is TRBV3-1, the J call TRBJ2-2, with D unclear. The ends were cut back, 4 bases at V and 0 bases at J, with 6 bases in the middle. This CDR3 spans 14 amino acids. CDR1 and CDR2 (germline): LGHDT, YNNKEL (reference sequence). The CDR3, as DNA: TGTGCCAGCAGCCGGATCGCGAACACCGGGGAGCTGTTTTTT. The encoded protein is CASSRIANTGELFF.

This chain uses TRBV7-6 with TRBJ2-1, with 8 bases fitting TRBD2. Germline V gene data show CDR1 as SGHVS and CDR2 as FNYEAQ. The CDR3 runs 15 residues. With 5 bases clipped from V and 6 bases from J, the junction kept 9 bases outside the gene matches. The CDR3 reads CASSLGGGPINEQFF. As DNA, the CDR3 is TGTGCCAGCAGCCTAGGCGGGGGGCCCATCAATGAGCAGTTCTTC.

This clonotype was found many times. The genes are TRBV7-2 and TRBJ2-7; 7 positions match TRBD2. With V trimmed by 5 bases and J by 6 bases, 4 bases remained unmatched. The CDR3 loop spans 12 amino acids. Germline values: CDR1 SGHTA, CDR2 FQGNSA. The CDR3 region is CASSRLAAEQYF. CDR3 DNA sequence: TGTGCCAGCAGCCGCCTAGCGGCCGAGCAGTACTTC.

This clonotype showed up just a few times. The CDR3 DNA reads as TGTGCCATCAGTGGACTAGCGGGGGTCACAGATACGCAGTATTTT. Residues: CAISGLAGVTDTQYF. This chain links TRBV10-3 with TRBJ2-3; TRBD2 matches 12 bases. The CDR3 length is 15 residues. V shed 4 bases, J shed 2 bases, and the junction held 1 base outside the gene matches. From germline, CDR1 is ENHRY and CDR2 SYGVKD.

The chain links TRBV28 to TRBJ2-3, with D unresolved. There are 13 residues in the CDR3. V was shortened by 6 bases and J by 0 bases, with 7 bases between the two germline ends. Germline CDR1 MDHEN, CDR2 SYDVKM. CDR3 amino acids: CASRGRSTDTQYF. The CDR3 nucleotides are TGTGCCAGCAGAGGCCGCAGCACAGATACGCAGTATTTT.

This chain uses TRBV2 with TRBJ2-7; D gene ambiguous. The germline V gene has CDR1 SNHLY and CDR2 FYNNEI. V was cut by 1 base and J by 3 bases, with 4 bases left in between. The CDR3 spans 12 residues. Here the CDR3 reads CASSEGGYEQYF. CDR3 DNA sequence: TGTGCCAGCAGTGAAGGAGGCTACGAGCAGTACTTC.

The chain links TRBV7-6 to TRBJ2-1; 8 positions agree with TRBD1. The V gene's germline CDR1 is SGHVS and CDR2 FNYEAQ. This CDR3 has 15 residues. The V and J ends lost 5 bases and 2 bases, in that order; junction bases with no gene match: 5. CDR3 in DNA: TGTGCCAGCAGCGGCCCCAGGGGGCCCTACAATGAGCAGTTCTTC. Protein: CASSGPRGPYNEQFF.

In its sample, this clonotype was seen a few times. CDR3 residues: CASSLSGSSRLNTEAFF. CDR3 in DNA: TGTGCCAGCAGCTTATCTGGTTCGTCCCGGCTGAACACTGAAGCTTTCTTT. This chain joins TRBV11-2 and TRBJ1-1; no firm D call. From germline, CDR1 is SGHAT and CDR2 FQNNGV. V was cut by 2 bases and J by 0 bases, with 16 bases left in between. The CDR3 has 17 amino acids.

The rearrangement uses TRBV5-1 and TRBJ2-1; TRBD2 aligns across 7 bases. The J call is in doubt because the DNA end fits TRBJ2-7 better. Germline assignment: CDR1 SGHRS and CDR2 YFSETQ. The CDR3 has 16 amino acids. CDR3 sequence: CASSLAGLVVGDEQYF. In DNA, the CDR3 is TGCGCCAGCAGCTTGGCAGGACTAGTAGTAGGCGATGAGCAGTACTTC.

This clonotype was seen ten or more times. This chain links TRBV7-9 with TRBJ1-4; TRBD1 aligns across 7 bases. V lost 5 bases to trimming and J lost 6 bases; unmatched junction nucleotides: 9. The germline CDR1 and CDR2 sequences are SEHNR and FQNEAQ (reference sequence). This CDR3 is 15 amino acids long. The CDR3 bases are TGTGCCAGCAGCCGCGACAGGGCTGGGGATGAAAAACTGTTTTTT. Its protein is CASSRDRAGDEKLFF. The full variable domain, in which reference TRBV7-9 and TRBJ1-4 provide the parts outside the CDR3, is DTGVSQNPRHKITKRGQNVTFRCDPISEHNRLYWYRQTLGQGPEFLTYFQNEAQLEKSRLLSDRFSAERPKGSFSTLEIQRTEQGDSAMYLCASSRDRAGDEKLFFGSGTQLSVL.

There are a few counts of this clonotype. This chain joins TRBV29-1 and TRBJ2-6, with 11 bases aligning to TRBD1. This CDR3 is built from 16 residues. The V segment lost 4 bases and the J segment 0 bases; nucleotides outside the gene matches: 2. CDR1 and CDR2 from the germline V gene are SQVTM and ANQGSEA. In nucleotides, the CDR3 is TGCAGCGTTGGGGACAGGGGGAACTCTGGGGCCAACGTCCTGACTTTC. Its translation: CSVGDRGNSGANVLTF.

The genes are TRBV24-1 and TRBJ2-1; 9 positions agree with TRBD2. From germline, CDR1 is KGHDR and CDR2 SFDVKD. This CDR3 has 18 amino acids. V was clipped by 6 bases and J by 0 bases; unmatched bases: 11. The CDR3 reads CATSFGSGRLSSYNEQFF. In DNA form, the CDR3 reads TGTGCCACCAGTTTTGGTAGCGGGAGATTAAGCTCCTACAATGAGCAGTTCTTC.

This clonotype occurred a few times. The V call is TRBV13, the J call TRBJ2-7, with unresolved D. The CDR3 sequence is 16 residues long. Germline-derived CDR1 and CDR2 are PRHDT and FYEKMQ (reference sequence). Trimming removed 2 bases at V and 2 bases at J, with 16 bases between. CDR3 loop: CASSLYLKSSPYEQYF. As DNA, the CDR3 is TGTGCCAGCAGCTTATATTTGAAGAGTAGTCCCTACGAGCAGTACTTC.

In its sample, this clonotype was seen a few times. The gene calls are TRBV10-3 and TRBJ1-2; no clear D. Deletions cut 4 bases from V and 5 bases from J, with 11 bases between. The germline V gene encodes CDR1 ENHRY and CDR2 SYGVKD. This CDR3 has 13 amino acids. CDR3 loop: CAISVQNVYGYTF. CDR3 bases: TGTGCCATCAGTGTACAGAACGTATATGGCTACACCTTC.

The V call is TRBV5-5, the J call TRBJ1-6; tentative D call: TRBD1 (5 bases). Germline loops: CDR1 SGHKS, CDR2 YYEKEE (reference sequence). V lost 0 bases, J lost 7 bases, and 11 bases lay in between. The length of the CDR3 is 15 residues. This chain's CDR3 is CASSLGGVVNSPLHF. The DNA for the CDR3 is TGTGCCAGCAGCTTGGGGGGGGTGGTGAATTCACCCCTCCACTTT.

A few counts support this clonotype. V usage is TRBV7-6 and J usage is TRBJ1-2; no reliable D call. Deletions cut 3 bases from V and 5 bases from J, with 13 bases between. This CDR3 has 14 amino acids. CDR1 is SGHVS, CDR2 FNYEAQ, per germline. The CDR3 sequence: CASSLGPDGYGYTF. CDR3 DNA sequence: TGTGCCAGCAGCTTGGGTCCCGATGGGTATGGCTACACCTTC.

This clonotype was detected a few times. A junction end diverges from the germline sequence, so it may reflect a read error. This chain links TRBV14 with TRBJ2-1; D possibly corresponds to TRBD2 (6 bases). CDR3 length: 12 amino acids. Germline V gene sequence: CDR1 SGHDN, CDR2 FVKESK. The CDR3 nucleotides are TGTGCCAGCAGCTACGCGGGACTCCTCAAACTCTTC. Encoded protein: CASSYAGLLKLF. Supplemented by reference TRBV14 and TRBJ2-1, the full variable domain reads EAGVTQFPSHSVIEKGQTVTLRCDPISGHDNLYWYRRVMGKEIKFLLHFVKESKQDESGMPNNRFLAERTGGTYSTLKVQPAELEDSGVYFCASSYAGLLKLFGPGTRLTVL.

Only a few counts were recorded for this clonotype. V and J are TRBV7-2 and TRBJ2-1; D might be TRBD2 (7 bases). CDR1 SGHTA and CDR2 FQGNSA come from the germline V gene. The V gene lost 2 bases and the J gene lost 4 bases, with 15 bases spanning the gap. The CDR3 is 16 amino acids. This chain's CDR3 is CASSLKGRGGYNEQFF. Here the CDR3 DNA reads TGTGCCAGCAGCTTAAAGGGTAGGGGGGGTTACAATGAGCAGTTCTTC. Complete variable domain (other parts from reference TRBV7-2 and TRBJ2-1): GAGVSQSPSNKVTEKGKDVELRCDPISGHTALYWYRQSLGQGLEFLIYFQGNSAPDKSGLPSDRFSAERTGGSVSTLTIQRTQQEDSAVYLCASSLKGRGGYNEQFFGPGTRLTVL.

This clonotype appeared a few times. The chain uses TRBV4-1 and TRBJ2-5; D not certain. CDR3 length: 14 amino acids. Deletions cut 0 bases from V and 6 bases from J, with 11 bases between. Looked up from germline, CDR1 is MGHRA and CDR2 is YSYEKL. CDR3 in amino acids: CASSQEPARKTQYF. The CDR3 nucleotides read TGCGCCAGCAGCCAAGAGCCAGCCCGCAAGACCCAGTACTTC.

This clonotype was detected a few times. The gene calls are TRBV5-1 and TRBJ2-7, with D possibly TRBD2 on 6 matching bases. The CDR3 spans 16 residues. The germline V gene encodes CDR1 SGHRS and CDR2 YFSETQ. V was trimmed by 3 bases and J by 4 bases, leaving 20 bases between them. Written as DNA, the CDR3 is TGCGCCAGCAGCTGGGGGTCACTAGCCGCCGATTACGAGCAGTACTTC. Protein sequence: CASSWGSLAADYEQYF.

The chain combines TRBV5-1 with TRBJ2-3; D gene ambiguous. Trimming took off 1 base at V and 3 bases at J, with 9 bases between the two ends. The germline V gene has CDR1 SGHRS and CDR2 YFSETQ. The CDR3 spans 14 residues. Here the CDR3 DNA reads TGCGCCAGCAGCTTGTTCACGATTACAGATACGCAGTATTTT. Encoded protein: CASSLFTITDTQYF. The complete variable domain, with remaining parts taken from reference TRBV5-1 and TRBJ2-3, reads KAGVTQTPRYLIKTRGQQVTLSCSPISGHRSVSWYQQTPGQGLQFLFEYFSETQRNKGNFPGRFSGRQFSNSRSEMNVSTLELGDSALYLCASSLFTITDTQYFGPGTRLTVL.

The chain uses TRBV4-1 and TRBJ2-7, with D perhaps matching TRBD2 (6 bases). Germline CDR1 reads MGHRA; CDR2 reads YSYEKL. Trimming left V 3 bases short and J 6 bases short, with 15 bases between. The CDR3 runs 14 residues. CDR3 protein: CASSHGRGFSEQYF. The CDR3 DNA is TGCGCCAGCAGCCACGGGCGGGGATTTAGCGAGCAGTACTTC.

The sample holds a few counts of this clonotype. V gene TRBV18 combines with J gene TRBJ2-1; no definite D call. Per the germline V gene, CDR1 is KGHSH and CDR2 is LQKENI. This CDR3 spans 15 amino acids. Trimming removed 0 bases from V and 7 bases from J, with 13 bases in between. CDR3 sequence (DNA): TGTGCCAGCTCACCACCGGAAACCCCAGCGAATGAGCAGTTCTTC. Its protein product is CASSPPETPANEQFF.

This clonotype was found a few times. This sequence joins TRBV7-9 and TRBJ1-1; D gene unclear. Trimming removed 3 bases from V and 2 bases from J, with 10 bases in between. From germline, CDR1 is SEHNR and CDR2 FQNEAQ (reference sequence). This CDR3 is built from 14 residues. CDR3 sequence (DNA): TGTGCCAGCAGCTTCAGGCCGGATAACACTGAAGCTTTCTTT. It encodes CASSFRPDNTEAFF.

A few counts support this clonotype. The chain couples TRBV7-2 to TRBJ1-2, with unresolved D. The CDR3 consists of 14 residues. Germline V CDR1 and CDR2: SGHTA, FQGNSA. Trimming shortened V by 1 base and J by 6 bases, and 12 bases separated the two germline ends. The CDR3 sequence: CASSLGGRMNGYTF. The CDR3 DNA is TGTGCCAGCAGCTTAGGCGGACGGATGAATGGCTACACCTTC.

The sample holds a few counts of this clonotype. The V gene is TRBV12-3 or TRBV12-4, the J gene TRBJ1-5; D is perhaps TRBD1 (5 bases). This CDR3 contains 16 residues. The V and J ends lost 7 bases and 6 bases respectively, with 22 bases between them. This chain's CDR3 is CASIVPLSQGSQPQHF. DNA for the CDR3: TGTGCCAGCATCGTCCCCCTCTCCCAGGGCAGTCAGCCCCAGCATTTT.